These T cell receptor beta chains were read from a single sample in a study of shared clonotypes between healthy human individuals. Using immunoSEQ multiplex PCR, the repertoire was profiled, and TCRdb retains in-frame clones only, with some absent. This table holds some 2,000,000 clones, over 85% found once. Source material: naive CD8+ T cells sorted from blood. The source is a man aged 18 to 30 in good health. CDR3s include the opening cysteine and the closing phenylalanine or tryptophan. The D gene is left open where the match is weak. A clone size is listed for some rows: how often the clone was seen (once, few, many), or a class if it is expanded.

>-|TRBV6-1|-|TRBJ2-1
CASSERRSYNEQFF
TGTGCCAGCAGTGAGCGTCGATCCTACAATGAGCAGTTCTTC
>-|TRBV10-3|-|TRBJ2-3
CAMQQMRDGRTDTQYF
TGTGCCATGCAACAAATGCGGGACGGACGCACAGATACGCAGTATTTT
>-|TRBV5-6|TRBD1|TRBJ1-1
CASSFQGAEAFF
TGTGCCAGCAGCTTTCAGGGGGCTGAAGCTTTCTTT
>-|TRBV9|-|TRBJ2-2
CASSVREPNTGELFF
TGTGCCAGCAGCGTGAGGGAGCCGAACACCGGGGAGCTGTTTTTT
>-|TRBV30|-|TRBJ2-7
CAWSVQGGEQYF
TGTGCCTGGAGTGTACAGGGAGGCGAGCAGTACTTC
>once|TRBV28|TRBD1|TRBJ1-1
CASSPDREGSGNTEAFF
TGTGCCAGCAGTCCTGACAGGGAGGGTAGTGGGAACACTGAAGCTTTCTTT
>-|TRBV27|TRBD1|TRBJ2-3
CASSRQGLSTDTQYF
TGTGCCAGCAGCCGACAGGGGCTGAGCACAGATACGCAGTATTTT
>-|TRBV6-6|-|TRBJ1-1
CGAGIEAFF
TGTGGGGCAGGGATTGAAGCTTTCTTT
>-|TRBV13|-|TRBJ2-3
CASRTGGTDTQYF
TGTGCCAGCAGAACGGGGGGCACAGATACGCAGTATTTT
>-|TRBV7-6|-|TRBJ2-2
CASSWGENTGELFF
TGTGCCAGCAGTTGGGGGGAGAACACCGGGGAGCTGTTTTTT
>-|TRBV7-9|-|TRBJ1-1
CASSLGIMNTEAFF
TGTGCCAGCAGCTTAGGAATCATGAACACTGAAGCTTTCTTT
>-|TRBV4-3|TRBD2|TRBJ2-7
CASSQETSGRSSGSYEQYF
TGCGCCAGCAGCCAAGAGACTAGCGGGAGGAGTAGTGGGTCCTACGAGCAGTACTTC
>-|TRBV7-9|-|TRBJ1-1
CASSKPGGTEAFF
TGTGCCAGCAGCAAACCGGGGGGCACTGAAGCTTTCTTT
>-|TRBV5-1|-|TRBJ2-7
CASSLGKYEQYF
TGCGCCAGCAGCTTGGGAAAATACGAGCAGTACTTC
>once|TRBV11-2|-|TRBJ1-1
CASSENTEAFF
TGTGCCAGCTCGGAGAACACTGAAGCTTTCTTT
>once|TRBV4-1|-|TRBJ1-5
CASSQDSDRNQPQHF
TGCGCCAGCAGCCAAGATTCGGACAGAAATCAGCCCCAGCATTTT
>-|TRBV4-1|-|TRBJ1-4
CASSHVTLGNEKLFF
TGCGCCAGCAGCCACGTGACCCTAGGAAATGAAAAACTGTTTTTT
>-|TRBV7-9|-|TRBJ2-1
CASSFGNEQFF
TGTGCCAGCAGCTTCGGCAATGAGCAGTTCTTC
>-|TRBV7-3|TRBD2|TRBJ2-5
CASSFEGGETQYF
TGTGCCAGCAGCTTCGAGGGAGGGGAGACCCAGTACTTC
>-|TRBV6-6|TRBD1|TRBJ1-5
CASSQDRDQPQHF
TGTGCCAGCAGTCAGGACAGGGATCAGCCCCAGCATTTT
>-|TRBV13|-|TRBJ1-4
CASSSQMSTNEKLFF
TGTGCCAGCAGCTCCCAGATGTCAACTAATGAAAAACTGTTTTTT
>-|TRBV19|-|TRBJ2-7
CASSITGGTPLVEQYF
TGTGCCAGTAGTATTACTGGCGGGACCCCTTTAGTCGAGCAGTACTTC
>once|TRBV7-9|TRBD2|TRBJ2-3
CASSLGSGGYTDTQYF
TGTGCCAGCAGCTTAGGTAGCGGGGGGTACACAGATACGCAGTATTTT
>-|TRBV11-2|-|TRBJ2-1
CASRVTVEQFF
TGTGCCAGCCGGGTCACGGTTGAGCAGTTCTTC
>-|TRBV19|-|TRBJ2-3
CASSPSEIHTDTQYF
TGTGCCAGTAGTCCGAGCGAGATACACACAGATACGCAGTATTTT
>-|TRBV27|-|TRBJ2-7
CASSYSKGRVDEQYF
TGTGCCAGCAGTTACTCGAAGGGCAGGGTCGACGAGCAGTACTTC
>once|TRBV10-3|TRBD2|TRBJ2-1
CAISESTAGETNEQFF
TGTGCCATCAGTGAGTCGACGGCGGGAGAGACCAATGAGCAGTTCTTC
>-|TRBV5-8|TRBD1|TRBJ2-7
CASSQRQGWYEQYF
TGTGCCAGCAGCCAAAGACAGGGGTGGTACGAGCAGTACTTC
>-|TRBV4-1|TRBD2|TRBJ2-1
CASSQRTSGIYNEQFF
TGCGCCAGCAGCCAAAGGACTAGCGGTATTTACAATGAGCAGTTCTTC
>-|TRBV4-1|-|TRBJ1-2
CASSQDSGISWETNYGYTF
TGCGCCAGCAGCCAAGATTCCGGGATCTCATGGGAAACTAACTATGGCTACACCTTC
>once|TRBV5-4|-|TRBJ2-3
CASSLAEQRGTDTQYF
TGTGCCAGCAGCTTGGCCGAGCAGCGGGGCACAGATACGCAGTATTTT
>once|TRBV2|-|TRBJ2-7
CAGLTESSYEQYF
TGTGCCGGTCTAACAGAGAGCTCCTACGAGCAGTACTTC
>-|TRBV7-9|TRBD1|TRBJ1-4
CASSSRLVGQGDEKLFF
TGTGCCAGCAGCTCGAGGCTTGTAGGACAGGGTGATGAAAAACTGTTTTTT
>-|TRBV2|TRBD2|TRBJ2-7
CASRGDYPGQYF
TGTGCCAGCAGGGGGGACTACCCTGGGCAGTACTTC
>-|TRBV7-9|-|TRBJ1-2
CASSRPFKDKDYGYTF
TGTGCCAGCAGCCGACCTTTCAAGGACAAGGACTATGGCTACACCTTC
>-|TRBV4-2|TRBD1|TRBJ1-1
CASSQELPGQNDEAFF
TGTGCCAGCAGCCAAGAACTTCCGGGACAGAATGATGAAGCTTTCTTT
>-|TRBV4-3|-|TRBJ2-1
CASSQFPSSDSYNEQFF
TGCGCCAGCAGCCAATTTCCGTCTAGCGACTCCTACAATGAGCAGTTCTTC
>-|TRBV5-1|TRBD1|TRBJ1-3
CASSLAIQGFSGNTIYF
TGCGCCAGCAGCTTGGCTATACAGGGGTTTTCTGGAAACACCATATATTTT
>-|TRBV11-2|TRBD2|TRBJ2-7
CASSFLAGSYEQYF
TGTGCCAGCAGTTTTCTAGCGGGTTCCTACGAGCAGTACTTC
>-|TRBV30|-|TRBJ2-7
CAWSDGTPYEQYF
TGTGCCTGGAGTGACGGGACACCCTACGAGCAGTACTTC
>-|TRBV6-5|TRBD2|TRBJ2-5
CASSLLAGQETQYF
TGTGCCAGCAGCCTACTAGCGGGTCAGGAGACCCAGTACTTC
>-|TRBV6-1|-|TRBJ2-1
CASTPPIPYNEQFF
TGTGCCAGCACCCCTCCAATCCCCTACAATGAGCAGTTCTTC
>-|TRBV19|TRBD2|TRBJ2-1
CASTTSGYNEQFF
TGTGCCAGTACCACTAGCGGGTACAATGAGCAGTTCTTC
>-|TRBV5-4|TRBD1|TRBJ1-1
CASSPQGTEAFF
TGTGCCAGCAGTCCACAGGGGACTGAAGCTTTCTTT
>-|TRBV5-6|TRBD2|TRBJ2-5
CASSLSGLQETQYF
TGTGCCAGCAGCCTTAGCGGGCTCCAAGAGACCCAGTACTTC
>once|TRBV4-3|TRBD2|TRBJ2-1
CASSQDRLAGIYNEQFF
TGCGCCAGCAGCCAAGATCGGCTAGCGGGAATCTACAATGAGCAGTTCTTC
>-|TRBV10-3|TRBD2|TRBJ2-2
CAISESRREGPTGELFF
TGTGCCATCAGTGAGTCTCGGAGGGAGGGCCCGACCGGGGAGCTGTTTTTT
>-|TRBV28|TRBD1|TRBJ1-1
CASRRTGAGTEAFF
TGTGCCAGCAGGCGAACAGGGGCAGGCACTGAAGCTTTCTTT
>-|TRBV28|TRBD1|TRBJ1-1
CASSPPGQGETEAFF
TGTGCCAGCAGTCCTCCCGGACAGGGTGAGACTGAAGCTTTCTTT
>-|TRBV28|TRBD1|TRBJ2-7
CASSLPGQGTYEQYF
TGTGCCAGCAGTCTACCGGGACAGGGCACCTACGAGCAGTACTTC
>-|TRBV18|TRBD2|TRBJ2-7
CASSPPGAGGMEQYF
TGTGCCAGCTCACCACCGGGAGCGGGAGGAATGGAGCAGTACTTC
>-|TRBV10-3|-|TRBJ2-5
CAISDEAETQYF
TGTGCCATCAGTGACGAGGCAGAGACCCAGTACTTC